The 13 T cell receptor beta chains below come from one sample, sequenced in a study of beta chain features in type 1 diabetes. Expressed TCRB transcripts were sequenced after all isolated RNA was converted to cDNA. Clones were sequenced by immunoSEQ multiplex PCR, and TCRdb holds only the in-frame ones, with some missing. The sample lists under 450,000 clones, about 14% occurring once. What was sequenced was naive CD4+ T cells from blood. These receptor sequences come from a man aged 25-40 years in good health.

This clone was counted a few times. The chain links TRBV7-9 to TRBJ2-3; 9 positions match TRBD1. With V trimmed by 6 bases and J by 4 bases, 8 bases remained unmatched. This CDR3 has 15 amino acids. CDR1 and CDR2 (germline): SEHNR, FQNEAQ (reference sequence). CDR3 sequence: CASSLRQGGPDTQYF. CDR3 coding DNA: TGTGCCAGCAGTCTAAGACAGGGGGGACCAGATACGCAGTATTTT.

The V call is TRBV7-2, the J call TRBJ2-3, with TRBD1 as a possible D gene (6 bases). CDR1 and CDR2 from the germline V gene are SGHTA and FQGNSA. CDR3 length equals 14 residues. Trimming left V 5 bases short and J 2 bases short, with 11 bases between. The CDR3 DNA sequence: TGTGCCAGCAGCACAAGACAGGTCACAGATACGCAGTATTTT. The encoded protein is CASSTRQVTDTQYF. Full variable domain (missing parts from reference TRBV7-2 and TRBJ2-3): GAGVSQSPSNKVTEKGKDVELRCDPISGHTALYWYRQSLGQGLEFLIYFQGNSAPDKSGLPSDRFSAERTGGSVSTLTIQRTQQEDSAVYLCASSTRQVTDTQYFGPGTRLTVL.

The chain is built from TRBV30 and TRBJ1-1, with D uncertain. The germline V gene has CDR1 GTSNPN and CDR2 SVGIG (reference sequence). The length of the CDR3 is 13 residues. V was shortened by 7 bases and J by 1 base, with 13 bases between the two germline ends. The DNA of the CDR3 is TGTGCCTCACAATGGCGCCCGAACACTGAAGCTTTCTTT. This encodes CASQWRPNTEAFF. The full variable domain, in which reference TRBV30 and TRBJ1-1 provide the parts outside the CDR3, is SQTIHQWPATLVQPVGSPLSLECTVEGTSNPNLYWYRQAAGRGLQLLFYSVGIGQISSEVPQNLSASRPQDRQFILSSKKLLLSDSGFYLCASQWRPNTEAFFGQGTRLTVV.

The V gene is TRBV7-2, the J gene TRBJ2-7, with a tentative D call TRBD1 (6 bases). Per germline, CDR1 SGHTA and CDR2 FQGNSA. With 5 bases removed from V and 5 bases from J, the gap between germline ends came to 16 bases. CDR3 length: 14 residues. The CDR3 DNA reads TGTGCCAGCAGCGCAGACAGGTCGCGAAACGAGCAGTACTTC. Protein sequence: CASSADRSRNEQYF.

The chain employs TRBV9 and TRBJ2-1; no firm D call. The V end was cut by 2 bases, the J end by 5 bases, with 14 bases between. Per germline, CDR1 SGDLS and CDR2 YYNGEE. The CDR3 has 15 amino acids. The CDR3 sequence is CASSVGRAAHNEQFF. The DNA of the CDR3 is TGTGCCAGCAGCGTGGGCCGCGCTGCCCACAATGAGCAGTTCTTC.

The V and J genes are TRBV21-1 and TRBJ2-7. TRBV21-1 is a listed pseudogene. CDR3 size: 12 residues. The CDR3 nucleotides read TGTGCCAGCAGCAAAGAGAGCCACGAGCAGTACGTC. Translating it yields CASSKESHEQYV.

The chain recombines TRBV28 with TRBJ1-6; 9 nucleotides agree with TRBD1. The CDR3 sequence is 14 residues long. Trimming cost V 7 bases and J 11 bases; bases outside gene matches: 9. Germline CDR1 reads MDHEN; CDR2 reads SYDVKM. For the CDR3, the DNA is TGTGCCAGCATCCCGACAGGGGGTGGGACACCCCTCCACTTT. Amino acids: CASIPTGGGTPLHF.

This clone was found a few times. The V call is TRBV10-3, the J call TRBJ2-1; D is perhaps TRBD1 (6 bases). V was clipped by 7 bases and J by 4 bases, with 11 bases between them. Germline assignment: CDR1 ENHRY and CDR2 SYGVKD. This CDR3 has 13 residues. The CDR3 sequence is CAITSDSYNEQFF. The CDR3 DNA reads as TGTGCCATCACCTCGGACAGTTACAATGAGCAGTTCTTC.

In DNA, the CDR3 is TGTGCCAGCAGCCCCACAGGGTACCCACCAGATACGCAGTATTTT. Its translation: CASSPTGYPPDTQYF. This chain joins TRBV7-2 and TRBJ2-3, with D maybe TRBD1 (6 bases). Germline-derived CDR1 and CDR2 are SGHTA and FQGNSA. This CDR3 is built from 15 residues. The germline V and J ends were trimmed by 5 bases and 4 bases, with 16 bases remaining between them.

Turning to this clone: Mismatch with germline at one junction end may stem from a read error. This chain links TRBV7-2 with TRBJ2-1; D possibly corresponds to TRBD2 (6 bases). CDR1 is SGHTA and CDR2 is FQGNSA in the germline V gene. The CDR3 extends over 15 amino acids. The CDR3 loop is CASRYPGLSSNEQFF. The CDR3 DNA is TGTGCCAGCAGATACCCGGGACTTTCCTCCAATGAGCAGTTCTTC. Looking up the rest from reference TRBV7-2 and TRBJ2-1 gives the full variable domain: GAGVSQSPSNKVTEKGKDVELRCDPISGHTALYWYRQSLGQGLEFLIYFQGNSAPDKSGLPSDRFSAERTGGSVSTLTIQRTQQEDSAVYLCASRYPGLSSNEQFFGPGTRLTVL.

This clone was detected many times. This chain uses TRBV25-1 with TRBJ2-6; D remains unclear. V lost 6 bases, J lost 1 base, and 13 bases lay in between. The CDR3 contains 16 residues. In germline, CDR1 is MGHDK, CDR2 SYGVNS. The CDR3 sequence: CASRDGRPSGANVLTF. The DNA of the CDR3 is TGTGCCAGCAGGGACGGGCGCCCTTCTGGGGCCAACGTCCTGACTTTC.

This clone was detected only a few times. The rearrangement links TRBV7-9 to TRBJ2-5, with D unclear. The CDR3 spans 13 residues. Germline values: CDR1 SEHNR, CDR2 FQNEAQ (reference sequence). V was clipped by 4 bases and J by 5 bases, with 11 bases between them. CDR3 coding DNA: TGTGCCAGCAGCTCCGGACCCAGGGAGACCCAGTACTTC. It encodes CASSSGPRETQYF.

J is TRBJ2-1 and V is TRBV6-6; D perhaps matches TRBD2 (6 bases). Per germline, CDR1 MNHNY and CDR2 SVGAGI (reference sequence). Between the trimmed V and J ends, which lost 9 bases and 4 bases, there was a span of 10 bases. The CDR3 loop spans 12 amino acids. In DNA, the CDR3 is TGTGCCAGTAGCGGAATTTACAATGAGCAGTTCTTC. Its protein is CASSGIYNEQFF.